A single sample gave rise to the 31 T cell receptor beta chains below, sequenced in a study of cytomegalovirus exposure and HLA in healthy donors. PCR used 60 Vbeta primers and 13 Jbeta primers. Measured with immunoSEQ multiplex PCR; TCRdb has only the in-frame clones, and not every one. Of about 200,000 clones in the sample, around 80% are singletons; the top ten hold 2.9%. The source material was PBMCs. The receptors were gathered from a man aged 30 to 39 in good health and CMV-seronegative.

V gene TRBV18 combines with J gene TRBJ2-3; no firm D call. V was trimmed by 4 bases and J by 2 bases, leaving 16 bases between them. The CDR3 contains 16 residues. The germline V gene encodes CDR1 KGHSH and CDR2 LQKENI. This CDR3 reads CASSLLPAGYTDTQYF. The CDR3 DNA reads TGTGCCAGCTCACTCTTACCCGCAGGATACACAGATACGCAGTATTTT.

The J gene is TRBJ1-2, the V gene TRBV7-8; a weak D match, TRBD1 (6 bases). Per germline, CDR1 SGHVS and CDR2 FQNEAQ. This CDR3 region has 14 residues. V lost 1 base and J 5 bases, leaving 11 bases between the germline ends. The CDR3, as DNA: TGTGCCAGCAGCTTAGGGACAGAGTCTTATGGCTACACCTTC. Protein product: CASSLGTESYGYTF.

V is TRBV4-1 and J is TRBJ1-2; 7 nucleotides align to TRBD1. From germline, CDR1 is MGHRA and CDR2 YSYEKL. V lost 4 bases to trimming and J lost 5 bases; unmatched junction nucleotides: 10. The CDR3 contains 15 residues. The CDR3 bases are TGCGCCAGCAGCCCCCGACAGGGCCCATGGTATGGCTACACCTTC. Amino acids: CASSPRQGPWYGYTF.

This clone showed up just once. This chain joins TRBV2 and TRBJ2-3; TRBD1 is a possible D gene (5 bases). Deletions cut 6 bases from V and 3 bases from J, with 22 bases between. The germline V gene has CDR1 SNHLY and CDR2 FYNNEI. This CDR3 spans 17 amino acids. CDR3 amino acids: CASRERTRKKTTDTQYF. The CDR3 bases are TGTGCCAGCAGGGAAAGGACACGTAAAAAAACGACAGATACGCAGTATTTT. Together with reference TRBV2 and TRBJ2-3, the CDR3 gives the full variable domain: EPEVTQTPSHQVTQMGQEVILRCVPISNHLYFYWYRQILGQKVEFLVSFYNNEISEKSEIFDDQFSVERPDGSNFTLKIRSTKLEDSAMYFCASRERTRKKTTDTQYFGPGTRLTVL.

This clone has a single count. Other nucleotide sequences in the sample specify the same CDR3. The chain uses TRBV6-5 and TRBJ1-1; no definite D call. The CDR3 extends over 14 amino acids. V lost 3 bases, J lost 1 base, and 9 bases lay in between. Germline values: CDR1 MNHEY, CDR2 SVGAGI. The CDR3 protein is CASSYRGRNTEAFF. Written as DNA, the CDR3 is TGTGCCAGCAGTTATCGGGGAAGGAACACTGAAGCTTTCTTT.

This clone was counted only a few times. The chain joins TRBV5-1 to TRBJ1-4; D perhaps matches TRBD1 (5 bases). The CDR3 is 12 residues long. Germline lookup yields CDR1 SGHRS and CDR2 YFSETQ. V lost 5 bases, J lost 8 bases, and 10 bases lay in between. The CDR3 region has the DNA TGCGCCAGCAGGTCAGGGCGGGAAAAACTGTTTTTT. Translating it yields CASRSGREKLFF.

The gene calls are TRBV14 and TRBJ2-7, with 10 bases aligning to TRBD1. Trimming removed 1 base from V and 5 bases from J; junction bases left unmatched: 2. Germline V gene sequence: CDR1 SGHDN, CDR2 FVKESK. The CDR3 has 14 residues. CDR3 residues: CASSQGTGGDEQYF. Here the CDR3 DNA reads TGTGCCAGCAGCCAAGGGACAGGGGGTGACGAGCAGTACTTC. Full variable domain (rest looked up from reference TRBV14 and TRBJ2-7): EAGVTQFPSHSVIEKGQTVTLRCDPISGHDNLYWYRRVMGKEIKFLLHFVKESKQDESGMPNNRFLAERTGGTYSTLKVQPAELEDSGVYFCASSQGTGGDEQYFGPGTRLTVT.

V and J are TRBV6-1 and TRBJ1-2, with 8 nucleotides matching TRBD1. This CDR3 is built from 14 residues. CDR1 is MNHNS, CDR2 SASEGT, per germline. V dropped 7 bases and J dropped 2; count of bases not matched to a gene: 6. The CDR3, as DNA: TGTGCCAGCACCGAGGACAGGGTGAACTATGGCTACACCTTC. Amino acid sequence: CASTEDRVNYGYTF.

This chain connects TRBV6-6 to TRBJ1-5; TRBD1 might be the D (5 bases). Germline V gene sequence: CDR1 MNHNY, CDR2 SVGAGI (reference sequence). The CDR3 extends over 12 amino acids. The V gene lost 5 bases and the J gene lost 8 bases, with 10 bases spanning the gap. The CDR3 spells CASSQGIKPQHF. CDR3 coding DNA: TGTGCCAGCAGTCAGGGCATCAAGCCCCAGCATTTT.

This chain links TRBV7-2 with TRBJ1-3, with 9 nucleotides matching TRBD1. In germline, CDR1 is SGHTA, CDR2 FQGNSA. There are 15 residues in the CDR3. J was trimmed by 4 bases and V by 5 bases; bases with no gene match: 6. The CDR3 DNA reads TGTGCCAGCAGCAAACAGGGGGCGTCAGGAAACACCATATATTTT. Its protein is CASSKQGASGNTIYF.

This chain connects TRBV6-5 to TRBJ2-7, with 9 bases lining up with TRBD1. J lost 4 bases, V lost 4 bases, and 2 bases had no gene match. The CDR3 covers 13 residues. CDR1 and CDR2 (germline): MNHEY, SVGAGI. The CDR3 here is CASSSDRGYEQYF. CDR3 bases: TGTGCCAGCAGTTCGGACAGGGGATACGAGCAGTACTTC.

This chain joins TRBV7-9 and TRBJ1-3; TRBD1 might be the D (6 bases). V was clipped by 5 bases and J by 3 bases, with 11 bases between them. The CDR3 totals 14 residues. Germline CDR1 SEHNR, CDR2 FQNEAQ (reference sequence). The CDR3 DNA reads as TGTGCCAGCAGCCCGACAGGTGATGGAAACACCATATATTTT. This gives the protein CASSPTGDGNTIYF.

This clone was seen more than once but under ten times. The genes are TRBV6-1 and TRBJ1-5; D not resolved. CDR1 is MNHNS and CDR2 is SASEGT in the germline V gene. V lost 2 bases and J lost 3, with 14 bases in between. The CDR3 spans 16 residues. CDR3 sequence: CASSESPSRYNQPQHF. As DNA, the CDR3 is TGTGCCAGCAGTGAAAGCCCCTCTCGCTACAATCAGCCCCAGCATTTT.

This clone occurred a few times. This chain links TRBV5-1 with TRBJ2-5, with D perhaps TRBD2 (6 bases). Germline values: CDR1 SGHRS, CDR2 YFSETQ. V lost 0 bases and J lost 5, with 11 bases in between. The CDR3 has 14 residues. The CDR3 sequence is CASSLGTSIETQYF. The DNA of the CDR3 is TGCGCCAGCAGCTTGGGAACTAGCATTGAGACCCAGTACTTC. Full variable domain (rest looked up from reference TRBV5-1 and TRBJ2-5): KAGVTQTPRYLIKTRGQQVTLSCSPISGHRSVSWYQQTPGQGLQFLFEYFSETQRNKGNFPGRFSGRQFSNSRSEMNVSTLELGDSALYLCASSLGTSIETQYFGPGTRLLVL.

This clone has only one observation. This chain uses TRBV13 with TRBJ1-2, with a weak D call TRBD1 (6 bases). Germline V CDR1 and CDR2: PRHDT, FYEKMQ (reference sequence). The CDR3 extends over 16 amino acids. The germline V and J ends were trimmed by 4 bases and 2 bases, with 17 bases remaining between them. CDR3: CASSSYTGTFNYGYTF. As DNA, the CDR3 is TGTGCCAGCAGCTCATACACCGGGACATTCAACTATGGCTACACCTTC. The complete variable domain, with remaining parts taken from reference TRBV13 and TRBJ1-2, reads AAGVIQSPRHLIKEKRETATLKCYPIPRHDTVYWYQQGPGQDPQFLISFYEKMQSDKGSIPDRFSAQQFSDYHSELNMSSLELGDSALYFCASSSYTGTFNYGYTFGSGTRLTVV.

This chain links TRBV6-5 with TRBJ2-7; D possibly corresponds to TRBD2 (5 bases). The CDR3 runs 13 residues. Germline V gives CDR1 MNHEY, CDR2 SVGAGI. V lost 7 bases and J lost 3, with 13 bases in between. The CDR3 DNA is TGTGCCAGCACCCCCGGAGGCGTCTACGAGCAGTACTTC. Its translation is CASTPGGVYEQYF.

The chain is built from TRBV6-1 and TRBJ1-3; unclear D gene. V was pared by 7 bases and J by 2 bases, with 9 bases between. CDR3 length: 13 residues. Germline-derived CDR1 and CDR2 are MNHNS and SASEGT. DNA of the CDR3: TGTGCCAGCATAAAGAGTGCTGGAAACACCATATATTTT. This translates into CASIKSAGNTIYF.

This chain links TRBV9 with TRBJ1-4, with D possibly TRBD1 on 6 matching bases. Germline V gene lookup returns CDR1 SGDLS and CDR2 YYNGEE. V lost 1 base and J lost 7, with 14 bases in between. The CDR3 has 15 residues. This CDR3 reads CASSVRAGVGEKLFF. Here the CDR3 DNA reads TGTGCCAGCAGCGTACGAGCAGGGGTGGGTGAAAAACTGTTTTTT. The complete variable domain, with remaining parts taken from reference TRBV9 and TRBJ1-4, reads DSGVTQTPKHLITATGQRVTLRCSPRSGDLSVYWYQQSLDQGLQFLIQYYNGEERAKGNILERFSAQQFPDLHSELNLSSLELGDSALYFCASSVRAGVGEKLFFGSGTQLSVL.

CDR3 sequence reads: CASSPSGQGGTDTQYF. DNA for the CDR3: TGCGCCAGCAGCCCCTCCGGACAGGGCGGGACAGATACGCAGTATTTT. This chain links TRBV5-1 with TRBJ2-3; 8 positions agree with TRBD1. This CDR3 is 16 amino acids long. Germline CDR1 and CDR2: SGHRS and YFSETQ. Unmatched junction bases numbered 10, after V lost 4 bases and J lost 3 bases.

The chain couples TRBV9 to TRBJ2-1; TRBD2 matches at 7 bases. Germline V gene sequence: CDR1 SGDLS, CDR2 YYNGEE. J was trimmed by 8 bases and V by 6 bases; bases with no gene match: 8. The CDR3 length is 13 residues. The CDR3 is CASTRTSSDEQFF. The DNA for the CDR3 is TGTGCCAGCACTAGGACTAGTAGCGATGAGCAGTTCTTC.

This chain joins TRBV18 and TRBJ2-7; a possible D gene is TRBD2 (5 bases). Deletions cut 4 bases from V and 6 bases from J, with 13 bases between. Germline V CDR1 and CDR2: KGHSH, LQKENI. CDR3 length: 13 residues. CDR3 amino acids: CASSLALGGEQYF. For the CDR3, the DNA is TGTGCCAGCTCACTTGCCCTAGGAGGCGAGCAGTACTTC.

The genes are TRBV7-8 and TRBJ2-2; 7 positions match TRBD2. Germline loops: CDR1 SGHVS, CDR2 FQNEAQ. The junction had 13 bases not matched to a gene; V was cut back by 6 bases and J by 3 bases. The CDR3 runs 17 residues. CDR3 in amino acids: CASSLLPGTTDTGELFF. DNA of the CDR3: TGTGCCAGCAGTCTTCTTCCCGGGACTACCGACACCGGGGAGCTGTTTTTT. Complete variable domain (other parts from reference TRBV7-8 and TRBJ2-2): GAGVSQSPRYKVAKRGQDVALRCDPISGHVSLFWYQQALGQGPEFLTYFQNEAQLDKSGLPSDRFFAERPEGSVSTLKIQRTQQEDSAVYLCASSLLPGTTDTGELFFGEGSRLTVL.

Only one count was recorded for this clone. V and J are TRBV4-3 and TRBJ2-7, with a possible D match to TRBD1 (6 bases). The ends were cut back, 3 bases at V and 0 bases at J, with 15 bases in the middle. Looked up from germline, CDR1 is LGHNA and CDR2 is YSLEER. This CDR3 contains 16 residues. As DNA, the CDR3 is TGCGCCAGCAGCCAGGACCTGCCAGGGGTCTCCTACGAGCAGTACTTC. Protein sequence: CASSQDLPGVSYEQYF.

The chain combines TRBV4-3 with TRBJ2-7; D is ambiguous. V was shortened by 0 bases and J by 7 bases, with 16 bases between the two germline ends. Per the germline V gene, CDR1 is LGHNA and CDR2 is YSLEER. The CDR3 runs 15 residues. The CDR3 region is CASSQDPGFFGEQYF. The DNA of the CDR3 is TGCGCCAGCAGCCAAGATCCCGGGTTCTTCGGTGAGCAGTACTTC.

This sequence joins TRBV11-2 and TRBJ2-7; weak D call: TRBD1 (6 bases). The CDR3 spans 15 residues. Trimming pared 3 bases from V and 4 bases from J, leaving 16 bases between. Germline-derived CDR1 and CDR2 are SGHAT and FQNNGV. CDR3 nucleotide sequence: TGTGCCAGCAGCTTCAGGCAGGGGCTTCCGTACGAGCAGTACTTC. Residues: CASSFRQGLPYEQYF.

V is TRBV5-1 and J is TRBJ1-6; D ambiguous. The CDR3 loop spans 14 amino acids. Germline V gene data show CDR1 as SGHRS and CDR2 as YFSETQ. The V end was cut by 0 bases, the J end by 8 bases, with 9 bases between. Written as DNA, the CDR3 is TGCGCCAGCAGCTTGGGGCAGGCAGATTCACCCCTCCACTTT. This codes for CASSLGQADSPLHF.

This chain joins TRBV29-1 and TRBJ1-2; 8 positions agree with TRBD1. Germline-derived CDR1 and CDR2 are SQVTM and ANQGSEA. This CDR3 spans 16 amino acids. V trimming: 0 bases; J trimming: 7 bases; junction bases outside the gene matches: 13. For the CDR3, the DNA is TGCAGCGTTGAAGATTCTAATGGGGCAGGGGGCGGTGGCTACACCTTC. This sequence encodes CSVEDSNGAGGGGYTF. Full variable domain (outside the CDR3, taken from reference TRBV29-1 and TRBJ1-2): SAVISQKPSRDICQRGTSLTIQCQVDSQVTMMFWYRQQPGQSLTLIATANQGSEATYESGFVIDKFPISRPNLTFSTLTVSNMSPEDSSIYLCSVEDSNGAGGGGYTFGSGTRLTVV.

V usage is TRBV5-1 and J usage is TRBJ2-2; 11 nucleotides align to TRBD2. This CDR3 comprises 20 residues. In germline, CDR1 is SGHRS, CDR2 YFSETQ. The V segment lost 3 bases and the J segment 2 bases; nucleotides outside the gene matches: 15. The CDR3 loop is CASSYLAGGYPLLNTGELFF. In DNA, the CDR3 is TGCGCCAGCAGCTACCTAGCGGGGGGCTACCCGCTACTAAACACCGGGGAGCTGTTTTTT.

The gene calls are TRBV9 and TRBJ2-1, with 9 bases fitting TRBD1. The V and J ends lost 6 bases and 2 bases, in that order; junction bases with no gene match: 9. CDR1 is SGDLS and CDR2 is YYNGEE in the germline V gene. The CDR3 runs 16 residues. CDR3 sequence reads: CASTPSRTGAYNEQFF. Here the CDR3 DNA reads TGTGCCAGCACTCCCTCCCGGACAGGGGCCTACAATGAGCAGTTCTTC.

This chain links TRBV29-1 with TRBJ2-7; 11 positions agree with TRBD1. Trimming removed 4 bases from V and 6 bases from J; junction bases left unmatched: 8. This CDR3 region has 14 residues. CDR1 is SQVTM and CDR2 is ANQGSEA in the germline V gene. CDR3 sequence: CSVGWTGGTGEQYF. The CDR3 DNA follows: TGCAGCGTTGGGTGGACAGGGGGCACAGGCGAGCAGTACTTC.

This chain uses TRBV19 with TRBJ1-2, with D perhaps matching TRBD1 (6 bases). Trimming cost V 6 bases and J 8 bases, with 16 bases left between them. Per the germline V gene, CDR1 is LNHDA and CDR2 is SQIVND (reference sequence). This CDR3 is 13 amino acids long. CDR3 sequence: CASRGTPSIGYTF. The CDR3 DNA reads as TGTGCCAGTAGGGGGACACCGTCTATCGGCTACACCTTC.